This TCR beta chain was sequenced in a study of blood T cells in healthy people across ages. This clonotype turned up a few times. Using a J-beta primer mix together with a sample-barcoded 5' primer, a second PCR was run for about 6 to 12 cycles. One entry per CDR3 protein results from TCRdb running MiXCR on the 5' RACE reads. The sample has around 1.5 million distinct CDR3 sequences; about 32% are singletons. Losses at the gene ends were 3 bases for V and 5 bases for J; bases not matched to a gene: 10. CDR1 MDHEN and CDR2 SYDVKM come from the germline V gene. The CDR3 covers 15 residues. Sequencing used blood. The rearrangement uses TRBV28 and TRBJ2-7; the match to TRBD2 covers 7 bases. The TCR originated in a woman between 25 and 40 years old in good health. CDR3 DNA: TGTGCCAGCAGTTTTTCATTTGGGAGGGGCCACGAGCAGTACTTC. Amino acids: CASSFSFGRGHEQYF.